This T cell receptor beta chain was recovered during a study of tissue T cells after allogeneic stem cell transplantation. To note about this clone: Its antigen is undetermined. The gene names here belong to mouse. Sequencing ends 1 residue short of the CDR3 end; the germline J gene provides the rest.

V lost 0 bases, J lost 6 bases, and 3 bases stayed unmatched. The CDR3 consists of 15 residues. Per the germline V gene, CDR1 is NNHNN and CDR2 is SYGAGS (reference sequence). General observations from the study: Across patients, clones rarely overlapped, yet motif clusters were shared tissue-specifically. Only a limited share of tissue TCRs appeared in blood or spleen.

TCRdb keeps only in-frame clones here, not all; method: immunoSEQ multiplex PCR. There are about 50,000 clones in the sample; over 65% occur only once, and around 0.67% lies in the top ten. Source material: sorted cells pooled from one or two spleens. The chain joins TRBV13-2 to TRBJ2-1, with 10 nucleotides matching TRBD2. This receptor was identified in a pool of C57BL/6 mice in good health. The CDR3 protein is CASGDVGLGVAEQFF. CDR3 bases read: TGTGCCAGCGGTGATGTCGGACTGGGGGTTGCTGAGCAGTTC.